The present T cell receptor (beta chain) was sequenced within a study of T-cell memory formation after mild COVID-19. Whole-study findings and limits: The pre-infection memory compartment contained some responding clones, suggesting cross-reactive memory joined.

A note on this clonotype: What it recognizes is unknown.

The V and J ends lost 7 bases and 6 bases respectively, with 18 bases between them. There are 15 residues in the CDR3. Germline lookup yields CDR1 SGHTA and CDR2 FQGNSA. Sample barcodes and UMIs were carried by the TCR alpha and TCR beta cDNA libraries that 5'RACE generated with constant-segment primers. TCRdb re-analysed the 5' RACE reads in MiXCR, keeping a single row per CDR3 protein. Among hundreds of thousands of distinct CDR3 sequences listed, around 16% were seen once. The receptor's source is a man younger than 35 who had mild COVID-19 (a few samples of this study predate the infection). Cell type and time point are not known. Specimen: PBMCs or a T cell subset sorted from them (not recorded which). The chain combines TRBV7-2 with TRBJ2-2; TRBD1 or TRBD2 may be the D gene (5 bases each). For the CDR3, the DNA is TGTGCCAGCACCCCCCGGGGCCTCGACGCCGGGGAGCTGTTTTTT. Amino acid sequence: CASTPRGLDAGELFF. Full variable domain (outside the CDR3, taken from reference TRBV7-2 and TRBJ2-2): GAGVSQSPSNKVTEKGKDVELRCDPISGHTALYWYRQSLGQGLEFLIYFQGNSAPDKSGLPSDRFSAERTGGSVSTLTIQRTQQEDSAVYLCASTPRGLDAGELFFGEGSRLTVL.